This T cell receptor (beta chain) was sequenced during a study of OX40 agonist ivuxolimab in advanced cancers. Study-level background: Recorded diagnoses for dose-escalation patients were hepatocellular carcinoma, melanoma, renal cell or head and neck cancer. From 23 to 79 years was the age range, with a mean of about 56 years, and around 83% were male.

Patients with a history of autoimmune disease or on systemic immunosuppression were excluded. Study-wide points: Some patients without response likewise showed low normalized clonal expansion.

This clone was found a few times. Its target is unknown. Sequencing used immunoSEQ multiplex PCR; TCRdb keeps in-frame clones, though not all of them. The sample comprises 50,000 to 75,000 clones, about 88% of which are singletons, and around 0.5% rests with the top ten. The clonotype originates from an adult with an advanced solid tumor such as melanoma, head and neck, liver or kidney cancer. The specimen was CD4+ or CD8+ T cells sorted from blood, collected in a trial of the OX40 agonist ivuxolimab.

This CDR3 reads CASSGGIRGIGNTIYF. The CDR3 nucleotides are TGTGCCAGCAGTGGCGGGATACGAGGGATAGGAAACACCATATATTTT. V usage is TRBV6-1 and J usage is TRBJ1-3; D is ambiguous. This CDR3 contains 16 residues. The germline V gene has CDR1 MNHNS and CDR2 SASEGT. Trimming stripped 4 bases from V and 4 bases from J, with 17 bases between.